This is a list of T cell receptor beta chains from one sample in a study of T-cell reconstitution after alpha-beta-depleted transplantation in children. MiXCR was run by TCRdb on the PCR reads, yielding one entry per CDR3 protein. The sample lists roughly 240,000 distinct CDR3 sequences, less than 9% seen once, with 6.3% in the top ten. Sequenced here: PBMCs, mostly from graft donor cells, sampled 180 days after TCRalphabeta/CD19-depleted stem cell transplant. All receptors derive from a male patient younger than 18 who had a stem cell transplant for acute lymphoblastic leukemia, so the T cells may come from the graft donor. The CDR3 runs from the conserved cysteine through the conserved F or W. A D gene is named only where the DNA matches it firmly. For some rows the clone size is stated as once, few or many, or as a class when expanded; others skip it.

CDR3aa: CASKALAGGTDTQYF
CDR3nt: TGTGCCAGCAAAGCACTAGCGGGTGGGACAGATACGCAGTATTTT
j_gene: TRBJ2-3
len: 15
v_gene: TRBV19
abundance: NA
d_gene: TRBD2

CDR3aa: CSARNRIASYEQYF
CDR3nt: TGCAGTGCCAGAAACAGGATAGCCTCCTACGAGCAGTACTTC
j_gene: TRBJ2-7
len: 14
v_gene: TRBV20-1
abundance: many
d_gene: NA

CDR3aa: CASSSLFRGTEAFF
CDR3nt: TGTGCCAGCAGCTCGTTATTCAGGGGCACTGAAGCTTTCTTT
j_gene: TRBJ1-1
len: 14
v_gene: TRBV7-9
abundance: many
d_gene: NA

CDR3aa: CASSLQGDGDTQYF
CDR3nt: TGTGCCAGCAGCCTGCAGGGCGATGGAGATACGCAGTATTTT
j_gene: TRBJ2-3
len: 14
v_gene: TRBV11-3
abundance: NA
d_gene: NA

CDR3aa: CSASRGLGVQPQHF
CDR3nt: TGCAGTGCTAGTAGGGGGTTGGGGGTTCAGCCCCAGCATTTT
j_gene: TRBJ1-5
len: 14
v_gene: TRBV20-1
abundance: many
d_gene: NA

CDR3aa: CASSYPLAGGHIAKNIQYF
CDR3nt: TGTGCCAGCAGTTACCCACTAGCGGGAGGGCATATAGCCAAAAACATTCAGTACTTC
j_gene: TRBJ2-4
len: 19
v_gene: TRBV6-2/TRBV6-3
abundance: many
d_gene: TRBD2

CDR3aa: CASSQEDRSYEQYF
CDR3nt: TGCGCCAGCAGCCAAGAGGACAGGTCCTACGAGCAGTACTTC
j_gene: TRBJ2-7
len: 14
v_gene: TRBV4-1
abundance: NA
d_gene: TRBD1

CDR3aa: CASSLSQGDREQYF
CDR3nt: TGCGCCAGCAGCTTGTCCCAGGGGGACAGGGAGCAGTACTTC
j_gene: TRBJ2-7
len: 14
v_gene: TRBV5-1
abundance: many
d_gene: TRBD1

CDR3aa: CASSGVLKTYTDTQYF
CDR3nt: TGTGCCAGCAGTGGGGTCCTCAAAACCTACACAGATACGCAGTATTTT
j_gene: TRBJ2-3
len: 16
v_gene: TRBV2
abundance: many
d_gene: NA

CDR3aa: CASSQDEGSVQGTNEQFF
CDR3nt: TGTGCCAGCAGCCAAGACGAAGGGAGCGTCCAGGGCACAAATGAGCAGTTCTTC
j_gene: TRBJ2-1
len: 18
v_gene: TRBV14
abundance: many
d_gene: NA

CDR3aa: CASSPNRGVDNEQFF
CDR3nt: TGTGCCAGCAGCCCCAACCGCGGGGTCGACAATGAGCAGTTCTTC
j_gene: TRBJ2-1
len: 15
v_gene: TRBV9
abundance: many
d_gene: NA

CDR3aa: CATSRDFEEAGANVLTF
CDR3nt: TGTGCCACCAGCAGAGATTTTGAGGAGGCTGGGGCCAACGTCCTGACTTTC
j_gene: TRBJ2-6
len: 17
v_gene: TRBV15
abundance: many
d_gene: NA

CDR3aa: CSASGEGAYYEQYF
CDR3nt: TGCAGTGCTAGTGGGGAAGGGGCGTACTACGAGCAGTACTTC
j_gene: TRBJ2-7
len: 14
v_gene: TRBV20-1
abundance: many
d_gene: NA

CDR3aa: CASSPSGPGDYGYTF
CDR3nt: TGTGCCAGCAGCCCCTCGGGTCCAGGGGACTATGGCTACACCTTC
j_gene: TRBJ1-2
len: 15
v_gene: TRBV7-3
abundance: once
d_gene: NA

CDR3aa: CSASDSKGPYNEQFF
CDR3nt: TGCAGTGCTTCGGACTCCAAAGGCCCCTACAATGAGCAGTTCTTC
j_gene: TRBJ2-1
len: 15
v_gene: TRBV20-1
abundance: many
d_gene: NA

CDR3aa: CASTAEGGVPYEQYF
CDR3nt: TGTGCCAGCACCGCCGAGGGGGGGGTCCCCTACGAGCAGTACTTC
j_gene: TRBJ2-7
len: 15
v_gene: TRBV7-6
abundance: many
d_gene: NA

CDR3aa: CASSLGATNEKLFF
CDR3nt: TGTGCCAGCAGCTTGGGCGCAACTAATGAAAAACTGTTTTTT
j_gene: TRBJ1-4
len: 14
v_gene: TRBV5-6
abundance: many
d_gene: NA

CDR3aa: CSVDTGLSMETQYF
CDR3nt: TGCAGCGTTGACACCGGGCTATCGATGGAGACCCAGTACTTC
j_gene: TRBJ2-5
len: 14
v_gene: TRBV29-1
abundance: many
d_gene: NA

CDR3aa: CASTPSDRGGLGGNGYTF
CDR3nt: TGTGCCAGCACCCCTTCGGACAGGGGCGGCCTAGGGGGTAATGGCTACACCTTC
j_gene: TRBJ1-2
len: 18
v_gene: TRBV12-3/TRBV12-4
abundance: many
d_gene: TRBD1

CDR3aa: CASSPGQYTDTQYF
CDR3nt: TGTGCCAGCAGCCCCGGACAGTATACAGATACGCAGTATTTT
j_gene: TRBJ2-3
len: 14
v_gene: TRBV7-9
abundance: many
d_gene: NA

CDR3aa: CASIPAGAGNTIYF
CDR3nt: TGTGCCAGCATCCCGGCGGGGGCGGGAAACACCATATATTTT
j_gene: TRBJ1-3
len: 14
v_gene: TRBV6-1
abundance: many
d_gene: NA

CDR3aa: CASSYTQGAGSYNEQFF
CDR3nt: TGCGCCAGCAGCTATACCCAGGGGGCCGGCTCCTACAATGAGCAGTTCTTC
j_gene: TRBJ2-1
len: 17
v_gene: TRBV4-1
abundance: many
d_gene: TRBD1

CDR3aa: CASSWTDNTYEQYF
CDR3nt: TGCGCCAGCAGCTGGACAGACAACACCTACGAGCAGTACTTC
j_gene: TRBJ2-7
len: 14
v_gene: TRBV5-1
abundance: many
d_gene: NA

CDR3aa: CASSFRVSTEAFF
CDR3nt: TGTGCCAGCAGTTTCCGGGTCAGCACTGAAGCTTTCTTT
j_gene: TRBJ1-1
len: 13
v_gene: TRBV27
abundance: many
d_gene: NA

CDR3aa: CASSVERINEQFF
CDR3nt: TGTGCCAGCAGCGTAGAACGGATCAATGAGCAGTTCTTC
j_gene: TRBJ2-1
len: 13
v_gene: TRBV9
abundance: many
d_gene: NA

CDR3aa: CAISLTFRGAGANVLTF
CDR3nt: TGTGCCATCAGTTTAACGTTCAGGGGAGCTGGGGCCAACGTCCTGACTTTC
j_gene: TRBJ2-6
len: 17
v_gene: TRBV28
abundance: many
d_gene: NA

CDR3aa: CASSRRAGGSTDTQYF
CDR3nt: TGTGCCAGCAGCCGTCGAGCGGGGGGCAGCACAGATACGCAGTATTTT
j_gene: TRBJ2-3
len: 16
v_gene: TRBV7-3
abundance: many
d_gene: TRBD2

CDR3aa: CASSPVVGGGSNEQFF
CDR3nt: TGTGCCAGCAGCCCGGTTGTCGGAGGCGGGAGCAATGAGCAGTTCTTC
j_gene: TRBJ2-1
len: 16
v_gene: TRBV7-2
abundance: many
d_gene: TRBD2

CDR3aa: CASSVEEGAKTQYF
CDR3nt: TGTGCCAGCAGCGTGGAGGAGGGGGCGAAGACCCAGTACTTC
j_gene: TRBJ2-5
len: 14
v_gene: TRBV12-3/TRBV12-4
abundance: many
d_gene: NA

CDR3aa: CASSPQKGAGKRTEAFF
CDR3nt: TGTGCCAGCAGCCCCCAAAAGGGGGCGGGGAAGAGGACTGAAGCTTTCTTT
j_gene: TRBJ1-1
len: 17
v_gene: TRBV9
abundance: many
d_gene: TRBD1

CDR3aa: CASSVDNRAYEQYF
CDR3nt: TGTGCCAGCAGCGTCGACAATCGAGCCTACGAGCAGTACTTC
j_gene: TRBJ2-7
len: 14
v_gene: TRBV9
abundance: many
d_gene: NA

CDR3aa: CASSGTGGRYEQYF
CDR3nt: TGTGCCAGCAGCGGGACAGGGGGAAGGTACGAGCAGTACTTC
j_gene: TRBJ2-7
len: 14
v_gene: TRBV12-3/TRBV12-4
abundance: many
d_gene: TRBD1

CDR3aa: CATSEDSACYEQYF
CDR3nt: TGTGCCACCAGTGAGGACAGTGCCTGCTACGAGCAGTACTTC
j_gene: TRBJ2-7
len: 14
v_gene: TRBV24-1
abundance: many
d_gene: NA

CDR3aa: CASSKRGLAPREAPTDTQYF
CDR3nt: TGTGCCAGCAGCAAAAGGGGGCTAGCACCCCGTGAGGCGCCCACAGATACGCAGTATTTT
j_gene: TRBJ2-3
len: 20
v_gene: TRBV21-1
abundance: many
d_gene: NA

CDR3aa: CASINGQGAREQYF
CDR3nt: TGTGCCAGCATCAACGGGCAGGGGGCGAGGGAGCAGTACTTC
j_gene: TRBJ2-7
len: 14
v_gene: TRBV6-1
abundance: few
d_gene: TRBD1

CDR3aa: CASSEGGRPIYEQYF
CDR3nt: TGCGCCAGCAGTGAAGGAGGCCGCCCCATCTACGAGCAGTACTTC
j_gene: TRBJ2-7
len: 15
v_gene: TRBV10-1
abundance: many
d_gene: NA

CDR3aa: CASSQISGTGGHEQYF
CDR3nt: TGTGCCAGCAGCCAAATCTCCGGGACAGGGGGCCACGAGCAGTACTTC
j_gene: TRBJ2-7
len: 16
v_gene: TRBV3-1
abundance: many
d_gene: TRBD1

CDR3aa: CASSHRGAGNTIYF
CDR3nt: TGCGCCAGCAGCCATCGGGGTGCTGGAAACACCATATATTTT
j_gene: TRBJ1-3
len: 14
v_gene: TRBV4-3
abundance: many
d_gene: NA

CDR3aa: CASSDITGIETQYF
CDR3nt: TGCGCCAGCAGCGATATCACAGGGATAGAGACCCAGTACTTC
j_gene: TRBJ2-5
len: 14
v_gene: TRBV5-1
abundance: NA
d_gene: NA

CDR3aa: CASSPPSGVQGLFF
CDR3nt: TGTGCCAGCTCACCACCGTCTGGGGTCCAGGGGCTGTTTTTT
j_gene: TRBJ2-2
len: 14
v_gene: TRBV18
abundance: NA
d_gene: NA

CDR3aa: CASSLRAAGRDTQYF
CDR3nt: TGCGCCAGCAGCTTGAGGGCGGCAGGGAGAGATACGCAGTATTTT
j_gene: TRBJ2-3
len: 15
v_gene: TRBV5-1
abundance: many
d_gene: NA

CDR3aa: CASSTDRGQETQYF
CDR3nt: TGTGCCAGCAGCACGGACAGGGGGCAAGAGACCCAGTACTTC
j_gene: TRBJ2-5
len: 14
v_gene: TRBV13
abundance: NA
d_gene: TRBD1

CDR3aa: CASSLLPEEETQYF
CDR3nt: TGTGCCAGCAGCCTCTTACCTGAAGAAGAGACCCAGTACTTC
j_gene: TRBJ2-5
len: 14
v_gene: TRBV7-6
abundance: many
d_gene: NA

CDR3aa: CAISPRLRSYEQYF
CDR3nt: TGTGCCATCAGCCCCCGGCTCCGCTCCTACGAGCAGTACTTC
j_gene: TRBJ2-7
len: 14
v_gene: TRBV28
abundance: NA
d_gene: NA

CDR3aa: CASSVVWDTEAFF
CDR3nt: TGTGCCAGCAGCGTAGTTTGGGACACTGAAGCTTTCTTT
j_gene: TRBJ1-1
len: 13
v_gene: TRBV9
abundance: many
d_gene: NA

CDR3aa: CASSSGQFLAFF
CDR3nt: TGTGCCAGCAGCTCGGGACAGTTCTTGGCTTTCTTT
j_gene: TRBJ1-1
len: 12
v_gene: TRBV7-2
abundance: many
d_gene: TRBD1

CDR3aa: CASTLTGFYGYTF
CDR3nt: TGTGCCAGCACCTTGACAGGATTCTATGGCTACACCTTC
j_gene: TRBJ1-2
len: 13
v_gene: TRBV12-3/TRBV12-4
abundance: NA
d_gene: NA

CDR3aa: CASSYSRGSGVEQYF
CDR3nt: TGTGCCAGCAGTTACTCAAGGGGATCCGGGGTCGAGCAGTACTTC
j_gene: TRBJ2-7
len: 15
v_gene: TRBV6-2/TRBV6-3
abundance: many
d_gene: NA

CDR3aa: CASSSFLAGVWTQYF
CDR3nt: TGCGCCAGCAGCTCATTCCTAGCGGGAGTTTGGACCCAGTACTTC
j_gene: TRBJ2-5
len: 15
v_gene: TRBV5-1
abundance: many
d_gene: TRBD2

CDR3aa: CATTSSLTGAYEQYF
CDR3nt: TGTGCCACCACCAGCAGTCTGACAGGGGCCTACGAGCAGTACTTC
j_gene: TRBJ2-7
len: 15
v_gene: TRBV15
abundance: many
d_gene: TRBD1

CDR3aa: CASSRQIHYNEQFF
CDR3nt: TGTGCCAGCAGTAGACAGATTCACTACAATGAGCAGTTCTTC
j_gene: TRBJ2-1
len: 14
v_gene: TRBV27
abundance: many
d_gene: NA

CDR3aa: CASSLGVDTQYF
CDR3nt: TGTGCCAGCAGCTTGGGAGTAGATACGCAGTATTTT
j_gene: TRBJ2-3
len: 12
v_gene: TRBV7-9
abundance: many
d_gene: NA